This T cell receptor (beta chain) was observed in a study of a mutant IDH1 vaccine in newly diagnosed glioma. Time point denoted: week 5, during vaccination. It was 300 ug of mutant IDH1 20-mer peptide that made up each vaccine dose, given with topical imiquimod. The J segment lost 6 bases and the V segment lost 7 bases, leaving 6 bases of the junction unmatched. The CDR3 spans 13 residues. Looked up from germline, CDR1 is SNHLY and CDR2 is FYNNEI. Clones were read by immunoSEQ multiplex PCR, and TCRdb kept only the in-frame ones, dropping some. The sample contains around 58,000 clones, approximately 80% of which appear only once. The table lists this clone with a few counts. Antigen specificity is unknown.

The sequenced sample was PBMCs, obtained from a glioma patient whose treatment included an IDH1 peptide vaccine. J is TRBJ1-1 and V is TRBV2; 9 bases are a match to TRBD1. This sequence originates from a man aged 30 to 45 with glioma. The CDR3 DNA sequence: TGTGCCAGCAAGGTACAGGGGGCAGCTGAAGCTTTCTTT. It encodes CASKVQGAAEAFF.